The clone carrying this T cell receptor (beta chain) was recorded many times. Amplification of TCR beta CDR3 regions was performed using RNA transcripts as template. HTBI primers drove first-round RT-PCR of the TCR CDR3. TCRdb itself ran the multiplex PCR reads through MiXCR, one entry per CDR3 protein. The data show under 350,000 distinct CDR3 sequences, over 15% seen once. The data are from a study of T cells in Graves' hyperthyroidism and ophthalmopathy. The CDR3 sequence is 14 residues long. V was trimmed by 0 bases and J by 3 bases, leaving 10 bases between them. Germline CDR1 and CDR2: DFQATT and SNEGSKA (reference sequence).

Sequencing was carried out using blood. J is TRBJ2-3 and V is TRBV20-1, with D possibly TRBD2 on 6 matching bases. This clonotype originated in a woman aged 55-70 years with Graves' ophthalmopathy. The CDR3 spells CSAREPSGTDTQYF. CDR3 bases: TGCAGTGCTAGAGAGCCCAGCGGGACAGATACGCAGTATTTT.